The source of this TCR beta chain is a study of neurological immune-mediated disorders. MiXCR was run by TCRdb on the 5' RACE reads, yielding one entry per CDR3 protein. The table has about 33,000 distinct CDR3 sequences, 1.5% seen once. This CDR3 is 12 amino acids long. Germline loops: CDR1 SQVTM, CDR2 ANQGSEA. Trimming removed 1 base from V and 2 bases from J, with 4 bases in between. The unsorted libraries were produced from 2 million PBMCs held at -80 C. This clonotype was seen repeatedly, ten times or more. The chain uses TRBV29-1 and TRBJ2-3; the D is unclear. Material: PBMCs. This receptor was obtained from a woman aged 25 to 39 with multiple sclerosis. The CDR3 DNA reads TGCAGCGTTGAAGTGAACACAGATACGCAGTATTTT. Amino acids: CSVEVNTDTQYF.